This T cell receptor beta chain appears in the sequencing data of a study of metastatic and nonmetastatic thyroid tumors. On the study more broadly: The authors compared repertoires across blood and tumor or nodule tissue from malignant and benign thyroid patients. Notes on the study in general: The reported finding was significantly higher TCR beta diversity in malignant thyroid tumors relative to benign nodules, in blood and tumor.

Germline V gene lookup returns CDR1 SGHRS and CDR2 YFSETQ. The V and J ends lost 4 bases and 5 bases respectively, with 18 bases between them. The CDR3 extends over 15 amino acids. No patient had received any treatment before thyroid surgery. Authors' data handling: CDR3 was compared across clinicopathological groups, and the resulting differences were used to build a distant-metastasis classifier for papillary thyroid cancer. TCRdb reassembled clones from the PCR reads with MiXCR. These V and J calls derive from TCRdb rather than the authors' analysis. The data show tens of thousands of clones, around 18% seen once. This clone was counted many times. As yet, its antigen is unknown.

This sequence was found in a male donor with papillary thyroid cancer or a benign thyroid nodule (not recorded which). Some clones in this sample may be carry-over from other donors' samples. The specimen was adjacent normal tissue. This sequence joins TRBV5-1 and TRBJ2-5, with D possibly being TRBD1 (5 bases). CDR3 sequence reads: CASSPQVQGGETQYF. The DNA for the CDR3 is TGCGCCAGCAGCCCCCAGGTTCAGGGTGGGGAGACCCAGTACTTC.